This entry concerns a single T cell receptor beta chain. This sample is part of a study of blood T cell repertoires in COVID-19. The overall study: There were acute and convalescent COVID-19 samples, and they came from the United States, Italy and Spain. The analysed material was cDNA or gDNA that came from T cells, B-cell-depleted T cells, or PBMCs.

In the source study's methods: Amplification of reference gene primers provided the estimated nucleated cell counts. Clones were sequenced by immunoSEQ multiplex PCR, and TCRdb holds only the in-frame ones, with some missing. V and J calls and clone size are given by that table; D and trimming were obtained from the DNA. Among some 130,000 clones listed, approximately 70% were seen once. This clonotype was sampled from a woman in her 70s with acute or convalescent COVID-19. The sample consisted of peripheral blood.

The CDR3 coding sequence is TGTGCCAGTAGGCCGAGACAGGGAGAGTACTATGGCTACACCTTC. Residues: CASRPRQGEYYGYTF. The chain uses TRBV19 and TRBJ1-2; 7 positions match TRBD1. From germline, CDR1 is LNHDA and CDR2 SQIVND (reference sequence). The CDR3 extends over 15 amino acids. Trimming cost V 6 bases and J 3 bases; bases outside gene matches: 10. Drawing the rest from reference TRBV19 and TRBJ1-2, the complete variable domain is DGGITQSPKYLFRKEGQNVTLSCEQNLNHDAMYWYRQDPGQGLRLIYYSQIVNDFQKGDIAEGYSVSREKKESFPLTVTSAQKNPTAFYLCASRPRQGEYYGYTFGSGTRLTVV.